The text below deals with one T cell receptor (beta chain). Germline loops: CDR1 MDHEN, CDR2 SYDVKM. Unmatched junction bases numbered 15, after V lost 7 bases and J lost 6 bases. The length of the CDR3 is 15 residues. The data originate from a study of blood T cell repertoires in COVID-19. Study background: PBMCs, B-cell-depleted T cells, or T cells were the source of the cDNA or gDNA that made up the material.

Original processing methods: Scientists estimated how many nucleated cells there were by amplifying reference gene primers. TCRdb's table, derived via immunoSEQ multiplex PCR, lists solely in-frame clones and lacks some. Clonal size and the V and J genes are those of that table, whereas D and trimming came from the DNA. The sample carries 200,000 to 250,000 clones, around 81% recorded once. Sequenced material: peripheral blood. This receptor was identified in an older woman with acute or convalescent COVID-19. The chain links TRBV28 to TRBJ2-7; 7 bases are shared with TRBD1. Written as DNA, the CDR3 is TGTGCCAGCACCCTGGCAGGGTCCCAGGGGGTCGAGCAGTACTTC. It is translated as CASTLAGSQGVEQYF.